This TCR beta chain was found in a study of somatic mutations in cytotoxic T cells in rheumatoid arthritis. Whole-study results and caveats: With age, CD8+ clonality increased in rheumatoid arthritis patients, whereas no such increase appeared in healthy controls. Among rheumatoid arthritis patients and age-matched healthy controls, CD8+ T-cell clonality was not significantly different. More than 20% of CD8+ cells belonged to the largest clone in about an eighth of the roughly 65 patients.

The CDR3 length is 15 residues. V gave up 4 bases and J gave up 2 bases; unmatched junction bases: 2. Germline V gene sequence: CDR1 SNHLY, CDR2 FYNNEI. On this clone: Antigen: not known.

In the source study's methods: Rarely did patient CD8+ clones above 1% match published virus-specific TCRB sequences. Profiled with immunoSEQ multiplex PCR; TCRdb holds only in-frame clones, not every one. The V and J calls and clone size are taken from that table; D and trimming were inferred from the DNA. The table has roughly 3,300 clones, 84% seen once. The source material was CD8+ T cells sorted from blood. The chain carries TRBV2 and TRBJ2-5; 12 positions match TRBD2. This receptor was identified in a middle-aged man with rheumatoid arthritis. The CDR3 nucleotides are TGTGCCAGCAGTGTGCTAGCGGGAGGGCAAGAGACCCAGTACTTC. Translated: CASSVLAGGQETQYF. Full variable domain (outside the CDR3, taken from reference TRBV2 and TRBJ2-5): EPEVTQTPSHQVTQMGQEVILRCVPISNHLYFYWYRQILGQKVEFLVSFYNNEISEKSEIFDDQFSVERPDGSNFTLKIRSTKLEDSAMYFCASSVLAGGQETQYFGPGTRLLVL.